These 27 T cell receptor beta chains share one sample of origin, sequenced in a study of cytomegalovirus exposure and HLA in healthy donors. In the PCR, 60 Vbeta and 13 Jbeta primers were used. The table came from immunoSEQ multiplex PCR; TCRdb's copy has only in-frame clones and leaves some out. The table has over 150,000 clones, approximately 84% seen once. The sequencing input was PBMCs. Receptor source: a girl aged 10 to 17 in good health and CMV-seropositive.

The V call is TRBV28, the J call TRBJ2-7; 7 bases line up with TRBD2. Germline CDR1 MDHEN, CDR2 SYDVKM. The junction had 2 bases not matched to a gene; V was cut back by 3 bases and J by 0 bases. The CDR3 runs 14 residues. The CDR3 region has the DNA TGTGCCAGCAGTTTGGCGGGGGACTCCTACGAGCAGTACTTC. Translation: CASSLAGDSYEQYF.

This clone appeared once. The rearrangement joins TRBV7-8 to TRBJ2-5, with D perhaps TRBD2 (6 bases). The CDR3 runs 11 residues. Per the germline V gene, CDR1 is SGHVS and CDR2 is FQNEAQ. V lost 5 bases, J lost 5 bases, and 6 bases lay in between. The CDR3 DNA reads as TGTGCCAGCAGCGGGAGGGAGACCCAGTACTTC. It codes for CASSGRETQYF.

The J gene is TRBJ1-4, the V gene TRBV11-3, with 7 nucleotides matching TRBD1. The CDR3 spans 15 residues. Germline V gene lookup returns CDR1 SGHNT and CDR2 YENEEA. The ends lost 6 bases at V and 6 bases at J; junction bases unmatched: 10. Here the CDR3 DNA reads TGTGCCAGCAGTTCATACCGGGACAGCTATGAAAAACTGTTTTTT. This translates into CASSSYRDSYEKLFF.

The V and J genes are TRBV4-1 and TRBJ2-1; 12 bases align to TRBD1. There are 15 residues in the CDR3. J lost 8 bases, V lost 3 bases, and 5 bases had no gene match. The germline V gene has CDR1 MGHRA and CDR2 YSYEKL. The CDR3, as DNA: TGCGCCAGCAGCCAGGCCGGGACAGGGGGCTATGAGCAGTTCTTC. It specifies CASSQAGTGGYEQFF.

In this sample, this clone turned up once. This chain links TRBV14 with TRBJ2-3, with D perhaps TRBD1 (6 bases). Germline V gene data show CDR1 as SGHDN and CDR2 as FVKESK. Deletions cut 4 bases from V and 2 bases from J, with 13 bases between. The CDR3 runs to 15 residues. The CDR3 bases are TGTGCCAGCAGCCCAATTGGGACAACCACAGATACGCAGTATTTT. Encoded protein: CASSPIGTTTDTQYF.

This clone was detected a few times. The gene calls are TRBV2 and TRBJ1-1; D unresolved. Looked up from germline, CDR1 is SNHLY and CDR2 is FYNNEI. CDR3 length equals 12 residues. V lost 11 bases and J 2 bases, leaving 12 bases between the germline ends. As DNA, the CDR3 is TGTGCCCGAGGGAAGGGTAACACTGAAGCTTTCTTT. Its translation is CARGKGNTEAFF.

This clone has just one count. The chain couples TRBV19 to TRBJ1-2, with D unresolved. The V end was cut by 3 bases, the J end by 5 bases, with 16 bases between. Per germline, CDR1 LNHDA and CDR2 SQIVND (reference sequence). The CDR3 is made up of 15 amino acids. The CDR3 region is CASSMAGVGEYGYTF. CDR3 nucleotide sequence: TGTGCCAGTAGTATGGCGGGCGTTGGGGAATATGGCTACACCTTC.

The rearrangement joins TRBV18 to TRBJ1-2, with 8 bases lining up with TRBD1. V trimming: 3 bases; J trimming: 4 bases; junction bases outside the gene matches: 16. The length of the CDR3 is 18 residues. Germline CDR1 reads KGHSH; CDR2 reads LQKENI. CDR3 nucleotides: TGTGCCAGCTCACCTTATTTCTTCACAGGGGGAAATTCCTATGGCTACACCTTC. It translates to CASSPYFFTGGNSYGYTF.

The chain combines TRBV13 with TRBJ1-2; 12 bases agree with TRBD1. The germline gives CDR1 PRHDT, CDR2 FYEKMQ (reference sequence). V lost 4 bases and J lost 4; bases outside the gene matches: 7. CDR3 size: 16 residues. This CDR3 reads CASSSRDRGPGYGYTF. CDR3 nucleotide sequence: TGTGCCAGCAGCTCCCGGGACAGGGGGCCCGGCTATGGCTACACCTTC.

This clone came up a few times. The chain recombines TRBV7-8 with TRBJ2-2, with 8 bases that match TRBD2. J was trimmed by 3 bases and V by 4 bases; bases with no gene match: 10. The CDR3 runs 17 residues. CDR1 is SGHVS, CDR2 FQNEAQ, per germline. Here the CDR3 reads CASSYKQRGPYTGELFF. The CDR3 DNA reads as TGTGCCAGCAGCTATAAACAGCGGGGGCCCTACACCGGGGAGCTGTTTTTT.

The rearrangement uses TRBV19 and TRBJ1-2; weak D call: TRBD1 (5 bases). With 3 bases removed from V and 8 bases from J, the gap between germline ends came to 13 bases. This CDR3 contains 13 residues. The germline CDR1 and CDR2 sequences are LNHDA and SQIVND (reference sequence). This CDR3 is CASSILLQVGYTF. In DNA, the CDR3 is TGTGCCAGTAGTATTCTCTTACAGGTGGGCTACACCTTC.

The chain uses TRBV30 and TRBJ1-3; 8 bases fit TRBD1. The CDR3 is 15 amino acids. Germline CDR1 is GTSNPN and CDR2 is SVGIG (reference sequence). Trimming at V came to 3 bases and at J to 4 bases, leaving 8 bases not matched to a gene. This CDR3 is CAWSLRTGSGNTIYF. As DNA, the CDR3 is TGTGCCTGGAGCCTTCGGACAGGGTCCGGAAACACCATATATTTT.

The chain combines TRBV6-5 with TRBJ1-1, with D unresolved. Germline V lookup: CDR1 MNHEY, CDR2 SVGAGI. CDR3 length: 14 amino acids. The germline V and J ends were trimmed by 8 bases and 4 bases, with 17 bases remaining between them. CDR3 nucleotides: TGTGCCAGCTTCTCCCTTATGATGAGCACTGAAGCTTTCTTT. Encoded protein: CASFSLMMSTEAFF.

The chain's CDR3 is CASRSSGGRYEQYF. In DNA, the CDR3 is TGTGCCAGCAGGTCTAGCGGGGGAAGATACGAGCAGTACTTC. The V and J genes are TRBV6-5 and TRBJ2-7; 10 nucleotides align to TRBD2. This CDR3 is 14 amino acids long. The V and J ends lost 6 bases and 4 bases, in that order; junction bases with no gene match: 6. CDR1 and CDR2 (germline): MNHEY, SVGAGI.

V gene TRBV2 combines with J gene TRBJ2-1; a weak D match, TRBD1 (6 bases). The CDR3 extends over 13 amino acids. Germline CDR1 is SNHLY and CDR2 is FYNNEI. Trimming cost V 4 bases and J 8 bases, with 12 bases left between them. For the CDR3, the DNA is TGTGCCAGCAGTGGAACAGGGTTCTATGAGCAGTTCTTC. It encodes CASSGTGFYEQFF.

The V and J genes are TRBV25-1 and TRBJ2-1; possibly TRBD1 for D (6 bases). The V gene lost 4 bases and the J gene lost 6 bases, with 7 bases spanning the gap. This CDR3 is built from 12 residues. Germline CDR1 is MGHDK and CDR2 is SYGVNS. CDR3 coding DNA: TGTGCCAGCAGTGTGGGGGCCAATGAGCAGTTCTTC. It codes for CASSVGANEQFF.

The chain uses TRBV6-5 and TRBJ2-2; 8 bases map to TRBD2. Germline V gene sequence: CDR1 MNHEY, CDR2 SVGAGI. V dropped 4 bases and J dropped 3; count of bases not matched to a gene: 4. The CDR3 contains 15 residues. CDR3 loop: CASSSGGLDTGELFF. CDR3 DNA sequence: TGTGCCAGCAGTTCGGGGGGGTTGGACACCGGGGAGCTGTTTTTT.

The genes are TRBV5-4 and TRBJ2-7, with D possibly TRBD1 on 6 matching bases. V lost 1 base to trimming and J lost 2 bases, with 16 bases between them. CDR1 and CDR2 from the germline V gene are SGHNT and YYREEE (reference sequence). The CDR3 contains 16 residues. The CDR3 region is CASSLTRGILTYEQYF. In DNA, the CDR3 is TGTGCCAGCAGCTTGACTAGGGGGATCCTTACCTACGAGCAGTACTTC.

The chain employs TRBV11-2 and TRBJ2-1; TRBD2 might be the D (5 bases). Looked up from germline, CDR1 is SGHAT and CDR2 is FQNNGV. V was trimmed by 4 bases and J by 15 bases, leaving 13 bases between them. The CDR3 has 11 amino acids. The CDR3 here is CASSSSRRGFF. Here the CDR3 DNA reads TGTGCCAGCAGCTCGTCTCGTCGGGGGTTCTTC.

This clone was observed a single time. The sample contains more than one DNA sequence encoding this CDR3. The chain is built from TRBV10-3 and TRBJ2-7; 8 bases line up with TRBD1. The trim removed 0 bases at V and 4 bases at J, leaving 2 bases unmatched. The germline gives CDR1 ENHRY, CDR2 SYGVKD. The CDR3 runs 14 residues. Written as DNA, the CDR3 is TGTGCCATCAGTGAGTCGACAGGGGCGTACGAGCAGTACTTC. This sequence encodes CAISESTGAYEQYF.

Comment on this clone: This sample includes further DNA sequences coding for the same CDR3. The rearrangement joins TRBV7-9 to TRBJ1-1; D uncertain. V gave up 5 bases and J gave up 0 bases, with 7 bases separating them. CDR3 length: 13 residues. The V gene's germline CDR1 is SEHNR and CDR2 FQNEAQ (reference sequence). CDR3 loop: CASSLDMNTEAFF. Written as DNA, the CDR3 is TGTGCCAGCAGCCTCGACATGAACACTGAAGCTTTCTTT.

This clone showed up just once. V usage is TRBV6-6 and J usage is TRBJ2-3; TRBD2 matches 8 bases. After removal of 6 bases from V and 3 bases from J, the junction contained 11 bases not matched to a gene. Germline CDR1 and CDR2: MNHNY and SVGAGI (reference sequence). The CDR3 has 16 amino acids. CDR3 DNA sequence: TGTGCCAGCAGAACCGAACCGGGGGGGCAGACAGATACGCAGTATTTT. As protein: CASRTEPGGQTDTQYF.

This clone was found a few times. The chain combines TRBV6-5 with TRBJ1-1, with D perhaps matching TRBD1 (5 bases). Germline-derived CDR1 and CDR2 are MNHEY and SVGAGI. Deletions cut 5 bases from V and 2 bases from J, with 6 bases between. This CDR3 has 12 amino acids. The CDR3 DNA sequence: TGTGCCAGCAGTGGACATAACACTGAAGCTTTCTTT. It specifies CASSGHNTEAFF.

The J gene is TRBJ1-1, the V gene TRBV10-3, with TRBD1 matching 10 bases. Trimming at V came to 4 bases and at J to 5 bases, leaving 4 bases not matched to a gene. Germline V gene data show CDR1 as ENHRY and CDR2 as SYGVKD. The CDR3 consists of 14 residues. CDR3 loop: CAISGQGARTEAFF. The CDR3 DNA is TGTGCCATCAGTGGACAGGGGGCGCGTACTGAAGCTTTCTTT.

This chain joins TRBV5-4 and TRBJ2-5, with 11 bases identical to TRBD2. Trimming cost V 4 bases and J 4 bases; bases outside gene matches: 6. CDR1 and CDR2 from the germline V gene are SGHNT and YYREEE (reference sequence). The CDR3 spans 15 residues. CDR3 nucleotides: TGTGCCAGCAGCGATGGGACTAGCGGTCTAGAGACCCAGTACTTC. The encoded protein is CASSDGTSGLETQYF.

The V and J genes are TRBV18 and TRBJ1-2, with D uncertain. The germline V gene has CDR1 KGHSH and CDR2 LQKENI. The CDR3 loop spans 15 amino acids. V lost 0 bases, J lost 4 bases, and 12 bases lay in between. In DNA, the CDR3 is TGTGCCAGCTCACCACCGGTTGCGGGGTCCTATGGCTACACCTTC. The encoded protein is CASSPPVAGSYGYTF.

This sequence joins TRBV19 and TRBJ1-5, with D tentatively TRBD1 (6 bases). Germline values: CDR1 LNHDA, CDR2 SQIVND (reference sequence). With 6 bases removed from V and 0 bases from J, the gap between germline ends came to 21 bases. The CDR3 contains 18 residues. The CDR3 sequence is CASSEPRKRDNSNQPQHF. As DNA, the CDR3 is TGTGCCAGTAGCGAACCACGGAAAAGGGACAATAGCAATCAGCCCCAGCATTTT. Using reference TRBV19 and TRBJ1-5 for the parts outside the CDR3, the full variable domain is DGGITQSPKYLFRKEGQNVTLSCEQNLNHDAMYWYRQDPGQGLRLIYYSQIVNDFQKGDIAEGYSVSREKKESFPLTVTSAQKNPTAFYLCASSEPRKRDNSNQPQHFGDGTRLSIL.